The present entry profiles one T cell receptor beta chain with its context. This clonotype has at least ten counts. What antigen it recognizes has not been identified. No base quality values were provided; no much bigger clone lies one nucleotide off. The data stem from a study of T cell repertoires in cytomegalovirus infection (dated by TCRdb to the late 2010s). Regarding the complete study: Alongside well-studied HLA-B-restricted epitopes, the peptide stimulations were aimed at recently identified HLA-C-restricted CMV epitopes, whose presentation resists viral immunomodulation. The HLA type of each donor mattered for the analysis, because public TCR beta signatures pointed to carriage of CMV infection along with the matching HLA type.

What this sample's treatment or condition label stands for: in vitro stimulation with specific CMV peptide epitopes to enrich CMV-specific T cells. What the study reported, not specific to this receptor: In both this cohort and an independent cohort of a few hundred donors, the cumulative frequency of public TCR beta family members distinguished carriers of CMV infection plus the relevant HLA type. The ex vivo response was dominated by HLA-C-restricted CMV-specific TCR beta clonotypes, which also provided the single most frequent clonotype in two of eight donors.

The sequencing machine was an Illumina HiSeq 1500. TCRdb ran its own pipeline on the public reads, namely fastp trimming at Q25 and MiXCR clone calling, and kept in-frame beta chains. Every distinct CDR3 protein forms one entry, paired with its most common genes and DNA. This sample gives roughly 990,000 distinct CDR3 sequences in total; roughly 31% of them show up just once. The biggest ten clones account for more than 13% of the sample. The TCR sequence derives from a human donor in good health (CMV status not recorded). Some clones in this sample may be carry-over from other donors' samples. The specimen comprised cultured CD8+ T cells from PBMCs, sampled from culture after CMV antigen stimulation.

The DNA sequence is given as TGTGCCAGCAGAAATGACAGACCGGGGCAGTTCTTC. This encodes CASRNDRPGQFF. This chain joins TRBV12-3 or TRBV12-4 to TRBJ2-1, and possibly TRBD1, on 5 matching bases. The CDR3 sequence holds 12 residues, the cysteine and phenylalanine included. The kept DNA is CDR3 alone, 36 bases in frame from the first base. Trimming at the junction amounts to 6 bases on V and 12 bases on J, and the germline ends lie 15 bases apart.